The 26 T cell receptor beta chains below all came from one sample that was sequenced in a study of regulatory T cells in long-lasting Graves disease. Indicated time point: newly diagnosed GD, antithyroid drugs for less than 3 months. From PBMCs, RNA was extracted and then used to make the TCR library. According to the study, TCR beta libraries were built with iRepertoire HTBI primers and CDR3-region Arm-PCR. One entry per CDR3 protein, called by TCRdb with MiXCR from the multiplex PCR reads. Of more than 450,000 distinct CDR3 sequences listed, more than 10% are singletons. These sequences were also reported in another study, on T cells in Graves' hyperthyroidism and ophthalmopathy.

The material was peripheral blood mononuclear cells (PBMCs), obtained at new diagnosis, from a patient treated with antithyroid drugs. The source is a woman between 25 and 40 years old with Graves disease.

This clonotype was picked up a small number of times. V gene TRBV6-1 combines with J gene TRBJ2-3, with D possibly being TRBD1 (5 bases). Germline CDR1 reads MNHNS; CDR2 reads SASEGT. The CDR3 covers 14 residues. The ends were cut back, 8 bases at V and 3 bases at J, with 15 bases in the middle. CDR3 sequence: CASGRGLGTDTQYF. The CDR3 DNA follows: TGTGCCAGCGGAAGGGGCCTGGGAACAGATACGCAGTATTTT.

In its sample, this clonotype was seen many times. The J gene is TRBJ2-1, the V gene TRBV12-3 or TRBV12-4; weak D call: TRBD2 (6 bases). The CDR3 totals 13 residues. With 8 bases removed from V and 5 bases from J, the gap between germline ends came to 13 bases. The CDR3 loop is CASHRGGDNEQFF. The CDR3, as DNA: TGTGCCAGCCACCGGGGAGGTGACAATGAGCAGTTCTTC.

This clonotype was counted many times. The V gene is TRBV5-1, the J gene TRBJ1-5; possible D gene TRBD1, 6 bases. This CDR3 region has 14 residues. V was trimmed by 4 bases and J by 7 bases, leaving 15 bases between them. CDR1 and CDR2 (germline): SGHRS, YFSETQ. This chain's CDR3 is CASSPEPQGQPQHF. The CDR3 DNA follows: TGCGCCAGCAGCCCAGAACCCCAGGGGCAGCCCCAGCATTTT.

This clonotype was observed at least ten times. V gene TRBV12-3 or TRBV12-4 combines with J gene TRBJ2-7; 8 bases line up with TRBD1. Trimming at V came to 5 bases and at J to 9 bases, leaving 15 bases not matched to a gene. This CDR3 contains 15 residues. The CDR3 DNA is TGTGCCAGCAGTCCGGGGGACAGGCCCTACGACGTGCAGTACTTC. This translates into CASSPGDRPYDVQYF.

V gene TRBV27 combines with J gene TRBJ2-3; TRBD2 matches at 8 bases. Germline V CDR1 and CDR2: MNHEY, SMNVEV (reference sequence). V lost 3 bases to trimming and J lost 6 bases; unmatched junction nucleotides: 8. The CDR3 extends over 15 amino acids. The CDR3 DNA follows: TGTGCCAGCAGTTTCCTAGCGGGCGGGGGGGATACGCAGTATTTT. Its translation is CASSFLAGGGDTQYF.

At least ten counts were recorded for this clonotype. The rearrangement links TRBV15 to TRBJ2-1; TRBD2 aligns across 13 bases. This CDR3 is built from 16 residues. Germline trimming cut 0 bases from V and 8 bases from J; bases unmatched to any gene: 4. Germline V lookup: CDR1 LNHNV, CDR2 YYDKDF (reference sequence). The CDR3 DNA follows: TGTGCCACCAGCAGAGAGACTAGCGGGAGGTTTTATGAGCAGTTCTTC. Translation: CATSRETSGRFYEQFF.

The sample holds many counts of this clonotype. This rearrangement joins TRBV6-5 to TRBJ1-1; the match to TRBD1 covers 8 bases. V was pared by 4 bases and J by 1 base, with 14 bases of the junction left unmatched. The CDR3 is 18 residues long. The germline V gene has CDR1 MNHEY and CDR2 SVGAGI. CDR3 sequence reads: CASSSPDRARTGNTEAFF. The CDR3 DNA reads as TGTGCCAGCAGTTCCCCGGACAGGGCTCGAACGGGGAACACTGAAGCTTTCTTT.

In its sample, this clonotype was seen many times. This chain connects TRBV28 to TRBJ2-7; 11 bases match TRBD1. This CDR3 has 14 residues. Looked up from germline, CDR1 is MDHEN and CDR2 is SYDVKM. Trimming removed 7 bases from V and 6 bases from J; junction bases left unmatched: 8. CDR3 DNA sequence: TGTGCCAGCACCCGTGGGGGGACAGGGGGCGAGCAGTACTTC. Encoded protein: CASTRGGTGGEQYF.

A few counts support this clonotype. CDR3 protein: CASSAGRINSPLHF. The CDR3 region has the DNA TGCGCCAGCAGCGCGGGACGGATTAATTCACCCCTCCACTTT. The chain links TRBV5-1 to TRBJ1-6; D is perhaps TRBD1 (5 bases). Trimming took off 4 bases at V and 6 bases at J, with 11 bases between the two ends. The V gene's germline CDR1 is SGHRS and CDR2 YFSETQ. This CDR3 has 14 residues.

This clonotype was detected only a few times. The chain joins TRBV20-1 to TRBJ2-1, with a tentative D call TRBD2 (6 bases). There are 14 residues in the CDR3. Germline lookup yields CDR1 DFQATT and CDR2 SNEGSKA (reference sequence). V lost 0 bases and J lost 7, with 13 bases in between. The CDR3 bases are TGCAGTGCTAGAGATAGAATACTAGCAAATGAGCAGTTCTTC. The encoded protein is CSARDRILANEQFF.

Worth noting for this clonotype: This likely stems from a read error, as it lies one base from a far larger clone. In nucleotides, the CDR3 is TGTGCCAGCATGGGGACTAGCGGGATTGGATACGAGCAGTTCTTC. Translation gives CASMGTSGIGYEQFF. The chain has TRBV2 and TRBJ2-1; 13 bases fit TRBD2. Germline-derived CDR1 and CDR2 are SNHLY and FYNNEI. The CDR3 extends over 15 amino acids. The ends lost 7 bases at V and 10 bases at J; junction bases unmatched: 10. Full variable domain (missing parts from reference TRBV2 and TRBJ2-1): EPEVTQTPSHQVTQMGQEVILRCVPISNHLYFYWYRQILGQKVEFLVSFYNNEISEKSEIFDDQFSVERPDGSNFTLKIRSTKLEDSAMYFCASMGTSGIGYEQFFGPGTRLTVL.

About this clonotype: It is likely a read error: a sequence one base away is far more abundant. This chain connects TRBV27 to TRBJ1-2; no firm D call. Germline V gene sequence: CDR1 MNHEY, CDR2 SMNVEV (reference sequence). The CDR3 is 14 residues long. V gave up 3 bases and J gave up 3 bases, with 11 bases separating them. CDR3 sequence: CASSFLGRDYGYTF. The CDR3 DNA follows: TGTGCCAGCAGTTTCTTGGGCCGGGACTATGGCTACACCTTC.

This clonotype was detected ten times or more. The chain combines TRBV7-8 with TRBJ1-6; 7 bases are a match to TRBD1. The V segment lost 5 bases and the J segment 7 bases; nucleotides outside the gene matches: 11. The CDR3 has 16 residues. Germline V gives CDR1 SGHVS, CDR2 FQNEAQ. DNA for the CDR3: TGTGCCAGCAGCCATCGAAGGGACAGACTAAATTCACCCCTCCACTTT. Amino acids: CASSHRRDRLNSPLHF. Using reference TRBV7-8 and TRBJ1-6 for the parts outside the CDR3, the full variable domain is GAGVSQSPRYKVAKRGQDVALRCDPISGHVSLFWYQQALGQGPEFLTYFQNEAQLDKSGLPSDRFFAERPEGSVSTLKIQRTQQEDSAVYLCASSHRRDRLNSPLHFGNGTRLTVT.

This clonotype was seen ten or more times. The chain employs TRBV27 and TRBJ1-5, with D perhaps TRBD1 (5 bases). Germline CDR1 and CDR2: MNHEY and SMNVEV (reference sequence). Trimming shortened V by 5 bases and J by 2 bases, and 16 bases separated the two germline ends. The CDR3 runs to 16 residues. CDR3 nucleotide sequence: TGTGCCAGCAGTCCCTGGGTGCAGGGTGGCAATCAGCCCCAGCATTTT. Translated, it gives CASSPWVQGGNQPQHF.

The table lists this clonotype with many counts. V gene TRBV19 combines with J gene TRBJ1-2, with D possibly matching TRBD1 (6 bases). The V gene lost 4 bases and the J gene lost 0 bases, with 9 bases spanning the gap. Per germline, CDR1 LNHDA and CDR2 SQIVND (reference sequence). The CDR3 covers 14 residues. In DNA form, the CDR3 reads TGTGCCAGTAGTACAGGACAGACTAACTATGGCTACACCTTC. It codes for CASSTGQTNYGYTF.

V and J are TRBV27 and TRBJ2-7; 10 bases fit TRBD1. Germline CDR1 reads MNHEY; CDR2 reads SMNVEV (reference sequence). The CDR3 has 15 residues. V was clipped by 3 bases and J by 5 bases; unmatched bases: 7. The CDR3, as DNA: TGTGCCAGCAGTTTTGTGGGGACAGGGGTCAACGAGCAGTACTTC. Translation: CASSFVGTGVNEQYF.

J is TRBJ1-2 and V is TRBV5-6; weak D call: TRBD1 (6 bases). The ends were cut back, 4 bases at V and 13 bases at J, with 17 bases in the middle. The V gene's germline CDR1 is SGHDT and CDR2 YYEEEE. The CDR3 runs 12 residues. The CDR3 reads CASSPTGYQLTF. The CDR3 DNA follows: TGTGCCAGCAGCCCCACAGGGTATCAACTCACCTTC.

The sample holds a few counts of this clonotype. The chain couples TRBV12-3 or TRBV12-4 to TRBJ1-4, with D hard to call. The CDR3 runs to 12 residues. Trimming left V 8 bases short and J 5 bases short, with 9 bases between. CDR3 protein: CASGQLNEKLFF. In DNA, the CDR3 is TGTGCCAGCGGGCAGCTCAATGAAAAACTGTTTTTT.

This clonotype was detected many times. This chain connects TRBV30 to TRBJ2-7, with D tentatively TRBD1 (5 bases). The CDR3 has 13 amino acids. CDR1 and CDR2 (germline): GTSNPN, SVGIG (reference sequence). Trimming shortened V by 3 bases and J by 5 bases, and 14 bases separated the two germline ends. CDR3: CAWSSETVHEQYF. The CDR3 DNA reads as TGTGCCTGGAGCAGTGAGACAGTCCACGAGCAGTACTTC.

The J gene is TRBJ2-7, the V gene TRBV2; TRBD2 agrees at 11 bases. V shed 4 bases, J shed 3 bases, and the junction held 8 bases outside the gene matches. The CDR3 is 16 amino acids. CDR1 SNHLY and CDR2 FYNNEI come from the germline V gene. The CDR3 coding sequence is TGTGCCAGCAGTGCCGGTCTACTAGCGGGGGTCTACGAGCAGTACTTC. Protein product: CASSAGLLAGVYEQYF.

This clonotype was recorded at least ten times. This rearrangement joins TRBV9 to TRBJ2-3; weak D call: TRBD1 (6 bases). The CDR3 totals 15 residues. The germline V gene has CDR1 SGDLS and CDR2 YYNGEE. Trimming left V 3 bases short and J 3 bases short, with 14 bases between. The DNA of the CDR3 is TGTGCCAGCAGCGCGTACAGGGTGGGTACAGATACGCAGTATTTT. It is translated as CASSAYRVGTDTQYF.

This chain joins TRBV11-2 and TRBJ2-5; 14 bases are a match to TRBD2. CDR3 length equals 17 residues. The junction had 8 bases not matched to a gene; V was cut back by 5 bases and J by 3 bases. Germline lookup yields CDR1 SGHAT and CDR2 FQNNGV. CDR3 residues: CASSPPPGLAGEETQYF. The CDR3 coding sequence is TGTGCCAGCAGCCCCCCTCCGGGACTAGCGGGAGAAGAGACCCAGTACTTC. Supplemented by reference TRBV11-2 and TRBJ2-5, the full variable domain reads EAGVAQSPRYKIIEKRQSVAFWCNPISGHATLYWYQQILGQGPKLLIQFQNNGVVDDSQLPKDRFSAERLKGVDSTLKIQPAKLEDSAVYLCASSPPPGLAGEETQYFGPGTRLLVL.

This clonotype was picked up a small number of times. The chain is built from TRBV6-2 or TRBV6-3 and TRBJ1-1, with D perhaps matching TRBD1 (5 bases). Germline CDR1 is MNHEY and CDR2 is SVGEGT. The CDR3 runs to 13 residues. Trimming removed 5 bases at V and 4 bases at J, with 11 bases between. The CDR3 coding sequence is TGTGCCAGCAGTGCCCCAGGGACCACTGAAGCTTTCTTT. This gives the protein CASSAPGTTEAFF.

This clonotype was seen many times. This chain connects TRBV28 to TRBJ2-1, with 7 bases matching TRBD1. The germline gives CDR1 MDHEN, CDR2 SYDVKM. This CDR3 region has 14 residues. V was clipped by 4 bases and J by 12 bases; unmatched bases: 12. The CDR3 spells CASSSTGVRDRQFF. The CDR3 region has the DNA TGTGCCAGCAGTTCAACGGGTGTCCGGGACAGGCAGTTCTTC.

This clonotype was observed at least ten times. The genes are TRBV7-2 and TRBJ2-7, with D maybe TRBD1 (6 bases). This CDR3 region has 13 residues. Trimming shortened V by 6 bases and J by 2 bases, and 11 bases separated the two germline ends. CDR1 is SGHTA and CDR2 is FQGNSA in the germline V gene. CDR3 sequence (DNA): TGTGCCAGCAGAGCAGGGGCGACCTACGAGCAGTACTTC. Its protein is CASRAGATYEQYF.

Concerning this clonotype: A much larger clone differs by one base, so this may be a read error. The chain has TRBV27 and TRBJ2-5; the D gene is possibly TRBD1 (6 bases). Germline assignment: CDR1 MNHEY and CDR2 SMNVEV (reference sequence). With 5 bases removed from V and 4 bases from J, the gap between germline ends came to 17 bases. The CDR3 contains 15 residues. The CDR3 DNA is TGTGCCAGCAGTGACCCCACTCAAGGGGGAGAGACCCAGTACTTC. Translating it yields CASSDPTQGGETQYF.